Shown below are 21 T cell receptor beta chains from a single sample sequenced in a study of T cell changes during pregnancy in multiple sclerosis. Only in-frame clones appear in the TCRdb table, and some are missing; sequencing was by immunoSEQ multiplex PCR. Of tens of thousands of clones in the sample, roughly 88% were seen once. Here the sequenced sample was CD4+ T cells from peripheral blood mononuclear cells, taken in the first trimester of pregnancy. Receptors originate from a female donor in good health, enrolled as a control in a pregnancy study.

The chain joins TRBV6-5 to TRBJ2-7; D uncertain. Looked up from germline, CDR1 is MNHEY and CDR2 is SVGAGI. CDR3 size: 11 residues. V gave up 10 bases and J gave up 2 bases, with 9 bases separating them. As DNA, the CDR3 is TGTGCCACAAACGGTCCCTACGAGCAGTACTTC. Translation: CATNGPYEQYF.

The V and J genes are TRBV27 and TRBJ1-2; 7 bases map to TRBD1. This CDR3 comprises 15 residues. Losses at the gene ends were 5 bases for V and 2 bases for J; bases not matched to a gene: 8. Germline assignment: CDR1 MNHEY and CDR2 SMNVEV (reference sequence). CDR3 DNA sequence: TGTGCCAGCAGTCTCACGACAGGGACCAACTATGGCTACACCTTC. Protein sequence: CASSLTTGTNYGYTF.

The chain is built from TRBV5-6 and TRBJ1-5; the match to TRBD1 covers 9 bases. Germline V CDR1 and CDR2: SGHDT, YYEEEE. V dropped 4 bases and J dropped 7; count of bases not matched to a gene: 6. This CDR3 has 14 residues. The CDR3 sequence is CASSRDRVAQPQHF. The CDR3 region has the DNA TGTGCCAGCAGCCGGGACAGGGTAGCACAGCCCCAGCATTTT.

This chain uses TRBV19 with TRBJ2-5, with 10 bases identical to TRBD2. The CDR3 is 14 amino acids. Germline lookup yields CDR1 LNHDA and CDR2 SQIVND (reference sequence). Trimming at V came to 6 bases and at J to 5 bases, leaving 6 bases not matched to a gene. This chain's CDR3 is CASSVAGGWETQYF. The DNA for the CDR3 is TGTGCCAGTAGCGTAGCGGGGGGCTGGGAGACCCAGTACTTC. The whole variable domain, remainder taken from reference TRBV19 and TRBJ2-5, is DGGITQSPKYLFRKEGQNVTLSCEQNLNHDAMYWYRQDPGQGLRLIYYSQIVNDFQKGDIAEGYSVSREKKESFPLTVTSAQKNPTAFYLCASSVAGGWETQYFGPGTRLLVL.

CDR3 sequence reads: CASSQDLGQGLGYTF. The DNA of the CDR3 is TGTGCCAGCAGCCAAGATTTGGGACAGGGGCTTGGCTACACCTTC. The chain joins TRBV4-2 to TRBJ1-2, with 10 bases that match TRBD1. The V gene's germline CDR1 is LGHNA and CDR2 YNFKEQ. The CDR3 is made up of 15 amino acids. Trimming cost V 0 bases and J 7 bases; bases outside gene matches: 5.

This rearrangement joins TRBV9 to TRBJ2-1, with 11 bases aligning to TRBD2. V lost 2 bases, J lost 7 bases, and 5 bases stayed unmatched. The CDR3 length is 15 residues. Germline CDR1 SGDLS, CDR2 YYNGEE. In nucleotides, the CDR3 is TGTGCCAGCAGCGTCCTAGCGGGGGGTAAAAATGAGCAGTTCTTC. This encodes CASSVLAGGKNEQFF. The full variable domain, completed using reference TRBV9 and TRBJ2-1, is DSGVTQTPKHLITATGQRVTLRCSPRSGDLSVYWYQQSLDQGLQFLIQYYNGEERAKGNILERFSAQQFPDLHSELNLSSLELGDSALYFCASSVLAGGKNEQFFGPGTRLTVL.

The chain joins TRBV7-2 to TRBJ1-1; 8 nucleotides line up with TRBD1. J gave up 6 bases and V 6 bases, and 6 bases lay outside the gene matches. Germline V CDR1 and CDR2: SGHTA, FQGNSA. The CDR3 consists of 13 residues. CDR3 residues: CASRLQGESEAFF. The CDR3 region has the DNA TGTGCCAGCAGGCTACAGGGGGAGTCTGAAGCTTTCTTT. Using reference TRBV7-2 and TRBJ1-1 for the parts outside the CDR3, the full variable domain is GAGVSQSPSNKVTEKGKDVELRCDPISGHTALYWYRQSLGQGLEFLIYFQGNSAPDKSGLPSDRFSAERTGGSVSTLTIQRTQQEDSAVYLCASRLQGESEAFFGQGTRLTVV.

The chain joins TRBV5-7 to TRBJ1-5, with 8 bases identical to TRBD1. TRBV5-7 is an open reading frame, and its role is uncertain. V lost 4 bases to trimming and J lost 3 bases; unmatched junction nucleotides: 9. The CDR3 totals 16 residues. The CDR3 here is CASSAKQGENNQPQHF. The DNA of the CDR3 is TGTGCCAGCAGCGCGAAACAGGGGGAGAACAATCAGCCCCAGCATTTT.

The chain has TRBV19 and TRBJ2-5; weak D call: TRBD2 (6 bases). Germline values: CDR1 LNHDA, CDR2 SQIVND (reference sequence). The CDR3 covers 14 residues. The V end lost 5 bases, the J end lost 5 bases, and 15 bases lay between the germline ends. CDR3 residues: CASSSLARGETQYF. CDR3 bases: TGTGCCAGTAGTTCACTAGCCCGGGGGGAGACCCAGTACTTC. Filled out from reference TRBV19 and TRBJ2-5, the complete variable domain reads DGGITQSPKYLFRKEGQNVTLSCEQNLNHDAMYWYRQDPGQGLRLIYYSQIVNDFQKGDIAEGYSVSREKKESFPLTVTSAQKNPTAFYLCASSSLARGETQYFGPGTRLLVL.

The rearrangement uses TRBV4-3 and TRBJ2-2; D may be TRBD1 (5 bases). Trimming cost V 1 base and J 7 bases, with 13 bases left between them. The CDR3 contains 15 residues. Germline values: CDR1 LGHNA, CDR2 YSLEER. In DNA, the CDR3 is TGCGCCAGCAGCCAAGTATTCAGGGATGGCGGGGAGCTGTTTTTT. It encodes CASSQVFRDGGELFF.

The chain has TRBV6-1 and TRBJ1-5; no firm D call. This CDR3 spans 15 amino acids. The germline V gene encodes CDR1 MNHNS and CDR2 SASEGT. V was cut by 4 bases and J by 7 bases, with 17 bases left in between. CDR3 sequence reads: CASSVRTGGKQPQHF. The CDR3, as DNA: TGTGCCAGCAGTGTGCGGACGGGAGGAAAACAGCCCCAGCATTTT.

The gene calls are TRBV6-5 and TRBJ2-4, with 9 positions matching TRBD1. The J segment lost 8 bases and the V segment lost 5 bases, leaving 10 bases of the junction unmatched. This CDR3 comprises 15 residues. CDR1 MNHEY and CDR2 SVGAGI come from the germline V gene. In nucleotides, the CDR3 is TGTGCCAGCAGTCGGGACAGGGATTTTATATACATTCAGTACTTC. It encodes CASSRDRDFIYIQYF.

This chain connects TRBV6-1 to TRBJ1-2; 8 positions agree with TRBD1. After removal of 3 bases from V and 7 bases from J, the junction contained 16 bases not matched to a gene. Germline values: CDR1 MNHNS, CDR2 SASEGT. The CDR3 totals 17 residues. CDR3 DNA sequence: TGTGCCAGCAGTGACCCCTCGAGACAGGGGCGAGGGAGTGGCTACACCTTC. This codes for CASSDPSRQGRGSGYTF.

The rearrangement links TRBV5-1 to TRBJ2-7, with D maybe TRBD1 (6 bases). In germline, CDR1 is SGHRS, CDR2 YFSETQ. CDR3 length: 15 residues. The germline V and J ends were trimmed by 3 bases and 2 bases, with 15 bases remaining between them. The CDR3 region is CASSSHREPPYEQYF. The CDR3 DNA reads TGCGCCAGCAGCTCTCACAGGGAACCCCCCTACGAGCAGTACTTC.

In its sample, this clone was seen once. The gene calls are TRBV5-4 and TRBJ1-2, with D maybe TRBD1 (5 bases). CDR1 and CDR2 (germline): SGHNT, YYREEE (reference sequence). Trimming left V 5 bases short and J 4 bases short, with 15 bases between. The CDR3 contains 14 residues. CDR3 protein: CASSQAGNVYGYTF. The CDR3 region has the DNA TGTGCCAGCAGTCAGGCAGGGAACGTCTATGGCTACACCTTC.

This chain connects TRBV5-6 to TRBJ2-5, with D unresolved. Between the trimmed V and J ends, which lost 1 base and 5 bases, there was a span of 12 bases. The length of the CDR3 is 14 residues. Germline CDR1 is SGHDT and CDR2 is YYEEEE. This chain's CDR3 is CASSLPLAIETQYF. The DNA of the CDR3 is TGTGCCAGCAGCTTGCCTCTTGCGATCGAGACCCAGTACTTC. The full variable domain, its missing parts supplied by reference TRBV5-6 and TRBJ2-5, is DAGVTQSPTHLIKTRGQQVTLRCSPKSGHDTVSWYQQALGQGPQFIFQYYEEEERQRGNFPDRFSGHQFPNYSSELNVNALLLGDSALYLCASSLPLAIETQYFGPGTRLLVL.

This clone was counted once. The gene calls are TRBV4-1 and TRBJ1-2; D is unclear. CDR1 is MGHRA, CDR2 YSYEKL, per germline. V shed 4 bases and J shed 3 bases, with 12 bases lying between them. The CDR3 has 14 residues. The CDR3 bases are TGCGCCAGCAGCCCCGCCCACGGTGACTATGGCTACACCTTC. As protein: CASSPAHGDYGYTF.

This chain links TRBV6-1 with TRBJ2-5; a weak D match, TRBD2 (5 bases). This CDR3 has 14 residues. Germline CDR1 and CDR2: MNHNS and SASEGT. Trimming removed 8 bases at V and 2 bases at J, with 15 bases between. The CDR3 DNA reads TGTGCCAGCCGACTCTCACTAGGGCAAGAGACCCAGTACTTC. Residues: CASRLSLGQETQYF.

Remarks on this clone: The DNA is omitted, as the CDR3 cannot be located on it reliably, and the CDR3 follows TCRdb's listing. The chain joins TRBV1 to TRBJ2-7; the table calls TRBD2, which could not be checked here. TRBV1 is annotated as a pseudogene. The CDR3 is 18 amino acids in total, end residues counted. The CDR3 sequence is CTSSQTQVGGGIFYEQYF.

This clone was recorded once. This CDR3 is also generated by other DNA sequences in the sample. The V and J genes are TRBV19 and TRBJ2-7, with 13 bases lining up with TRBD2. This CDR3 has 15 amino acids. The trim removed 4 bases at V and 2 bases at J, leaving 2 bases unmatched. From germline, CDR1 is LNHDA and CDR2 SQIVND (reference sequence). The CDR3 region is CASSTTSGGPYEQYF. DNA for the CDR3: TGTGCCAGTAGTACGACTAGCGGGGGGCCCTACGAGCAGTACTTC.

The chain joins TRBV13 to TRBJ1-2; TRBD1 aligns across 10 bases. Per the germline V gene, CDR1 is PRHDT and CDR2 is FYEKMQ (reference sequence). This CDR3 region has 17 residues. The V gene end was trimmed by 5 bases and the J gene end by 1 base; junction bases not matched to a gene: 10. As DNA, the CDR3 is TGTGCCAGCAGCCTGAGACAGGGGGCAAACAATAACTATGGCTACACCTTC. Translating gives CASSLRQGANNNYGYTF.